One sample yielded the 26 T cell receptor beta chains listed below, sequenced in a study of lymphopenia after photon versus proton radiotherapy. The repertoire was sequenced with immunoSEQ multiplex PCR; TCRdb's copy has only in-frame clones and lacks some. This table has about 16,000 clones, approximately 90% appearing once. Sequences were derived from peripheral blood, sampled from a patient treated with proton-based radiotherapy. The receptors stem from a woman aged 60-75 years with cholangiocarcinoma. Some clones in this sample may be carry-over from other donors' samples.

The chain employs TRBV7-2 and TRBJ1-1; D gene uncertain. V was cut by 5 bases and J by 0 bases, with 16 bases left in between. The CDR3 runs to 16 residues. Germline V gene sequence: CDR1 SGHTA, CDR2 FQGNSA. The CDR3 spells CASSPRADLMNTEAFF. The CDR3 nucleotides read TGTGCCAGCAGCCCCCGGGCAGATTTAATGAACACTGAAGCTTTCTTT.

V usage is TRBV5-1 and J usage is TRBJ1-2; D is perhaps TRBD1 (6 bases). Germline CDR1 and CDR2: SGHRS and YFSETQ. This CDR3 has 13 amino acids. Trimming stripped 0 bases from V and 6 bases from J, with 9 bases between. CDR3 amino acids: CASSLGGQDGYTF. The CDR3, as DNA: TGCGCCAGCAGCTTGGGGGGGCAGGATGGCTACACCTTC. Filled out from reference TRBV5-1 and TRBJ1-2, the complete variable domain reads KAGVTQTPRYLIKTRGQQVTLSCSPISGHRSVSWYQQTPGQGLQFLFEYFSETQRNKGNFPGRFSGRQFSNSRSEMNVSTLELGDSALYLCASSLGGQDGYTFGSGTRLTVV.

This clone was seen only a few times. The chain has TRBV7-6 and TRBJ2-7; D is unclear. Germline assignment: CDR1 SGHVS and CDR2 FNYEAQ. The V gene lost 5 bases and the J gene lost 3 bases, with 11 bases spanning the gap. CDR3 length: 13 amino acids. CDR3 sequence: CASSPGPNYEQYF. The CDR3 coding sequence is TGTGCCAGCAGCCCTGGGCCGAACTACGAGCAGTACTTC.

The genes are TRBV28 and TRBJ2-7, with D perhaps matching TRBD1 (5 bases). The CDR3 has 13 residues. The V gene lost 7 bases and the J gene lost 2 bases, with 12 bases spanning the gap. The germline gives CDR1 MDHEN, CDR2 SYDVKM. The chain's CDR3 is CASKVQGPYEQYF. CDR3 in DNA: TGTGCCAGCAAAGTTCAGGGTCCCTACGAGCAGTACTTC. The full variable domain, its missing parts supplied by reference TRBV28 and TRBJ2-7, is DVKVTQSSRYLVKRTGEKVFLECVQDMDHENMFWYRQDPGLGLRLIYFSYDVKMKEKGDIPEGYSVSREKKERFSLILESASTNQTSMYLCASKVQGPYEQYFGPGTRLTVT.

This chain joins TRBV11-2 and TRBJ1-5; TRBD1 is a possible D gene (5 bases). Germline CDR1 is SGHAT and CDR2 is FQNNGV. CDR3 length equals 16 residues. Trimming left V 1 base short and J 0 bases short, with 10 bases between. Here the CDR3 reads CASSLGDGLSNQPQHF. The CDR3 DNA is TGTGCCAGCAGCTTAGGGGACGGACTTAGCAATCAGCCCCAGCATTTT. Filled out from reference TRBV11-2 and TRBJ1-5, the complete variable domain reads EAGVAQSPRYKIIEKRQSVAFWCNPISGHATLYWYQQILGQGPKLLIQFQNNGVVDDSQLPKDRFSAERLKGVDSTLKIQPAKLEDSAVYLCASSLGDGLSNQPQHFGDGTRLSIL.

The chain uses TRBV6-5 and TRBJ1-4, with 8 nucleotides matching TRBD1. Germline V gene data show CDR1 as MNHEY and CDR2 as SVGAGI. The CDR3 covers 14 residues. J lost 7 bases, V lost 1 base, and 2 bases had no gene match. The CDR3 DNA reads as TGTGCCAGCAGTTACTTGGGACAGGCTGAAAAACTGTTTTTT. Translation gives CASSYLGQAEKLFF.

This chain connects TRBV27 to TRBJ2-7; no definite D call. CDR3 size: 14 residues. Germline-derived CDR1 and CDR2 are MNHEY and SMNVEV (reference sequence). Trimming stripped 2 bases from V and 2 bases from J, with 10 bases between. CDR3 in DNA: TGTGCCAGCAGTTTAGATGGCCGACCCTACGAGCAGTACTTC. It yields the protein CASSLDGRPYEQYF.

The rearrangement joins TRBV2 to TRBJ1-1; D not resolved. The CDR3 contains 11 residues. CDR1 is SNHLY and CDR2 is FYNNEI in the germline V gene. V shed 7 bases and J shed 4 bases, with 7 bases lying between them. DNA for the CDR3: TGTGCCAGCACTCCCTCCACTGAAGCTTTCTTT. It specifies CASTPSTEAFF.

The gene calls are TRBV7-9 and TRBJ2-4; D call uncertain. Trimming shortened V by 1 base and J by 14 bases, and 12 bases separated the two germline ends. Germline V gives CDR1 SEHNR, CDR2 FQNEAQ (reference sequence). The CDR3 spans 12 residues. The CDR3 sequence: CASSLDGRRKYF. CDR3 DNA sequence: TGTGCCAGCAGCTTAGACGGCAGGCGGAAGTACTTC.

This chain connects TRBV14 to TRBJ2-6, with unresolved D. This CDR3 spans 14 amino acids. Trimming took 1 base from V and 1 from J, leaving 2 bases between them. The germline gives CDR1 SGHDN, CDR2 FVKESK. The CDR3 protein is CASSQGSGANVLTF. CDR3 nucleotides: TGTGCCAGCAGCCAAGGTTCTGGGGCCAACGTCCTGACTTTC. Based on the CDR3 plus reference TRBV14 and TRBJ2-6, the full variable domain is EAGVTQFPSHSVIEKGQTVTLRCDPISGHDNLYWYRRVMGKEIKFLLHFVKESKQDESGMPNNRFLAERTGGTYSTLKVQPAELEDSGVYFCASSQGSGANVLTFGAGSRLTVL.

This clone has only one observation. The chain carries TRBV27 and TRBJ1-1; D might be TRBD1 (5 bases). Germline CDR1 MNHEY, CDR2 SMNVEV (reference sequence). The CDR3 spans 14 residues. V lost 10 bases and J 4 bases, leaving 19 bases between the germline ends. The CDR3, as DNA: TGTGCCACCCGGGGGATAGGGCCGGGCACTGAAGCTTTCTTT. Residues: CATRGIGPGTEAFF.

The chain links TRBV6-6 to TRBJ2-7; 9 nucleotides agree with TRBD2. J lost 2 bases, V lost 6 bases, and 8 bases had no gene match. CDR1 MNHNY and CDR2 SVGAGI come from the germline V gene (reference sequence). The CDR3 has 15 residues. This CDR3 is CASSETSGPTYEQYF. The CDR3 nucleotides read TGTGCCAGCAGCGAAACTAGCGGGCCGACCTACGAGCAGTACTTC.

CDR3 residues: CASSLQAGGHEQFF. CDR3 bases: TGTGCCAGCAGCTTACAGGCCGGTGGGCATGAGCAGTTCTTC. This chain connects TRBV13 to TRBJ2-1, with D uncertain. V lost 2 bases to trimming and J lost 8 bases, with 13 bases between them. The CDR3 spans 14 residues. Per germline, CDR1 PRHDT and CDR2 FYEKMQ (reference sequence).

The J gene is TRBJ1-2, the V gene TRBV5-1; D remains ambiguous. Germline V gene data show CDR1 as SGHRS and CDR2 as YFSETQ. Trimming stripped 0 bases from V and 3 bases from J, with 12 bases between. The CDR3 has 15 amino acids. The CDR3 DNA is TGCGCCAGCAGCTTGGCAGGCGATCGGGACTATGGCTACACCTTC. As protein: CASSLAGDRDYGYTF.

This rearrangement joins TRBV6-1 to TRBJ2-7; maybe TRBD1 (5 bases). The V gene lost 4 bases and the J gene lost 4 bases, with 26 bases spanning the gap. This CDR3 region has 18 residues. CDR1 is MNHNS, CDR2 SASEGT, per germline. The CDR3 is CASSGPALAGRGRYEQYF. DNA for the CDR3: TGTGCCAGCAGTGGACCCGCCCTGGCAGGTAGGGGAAGGTACGAGCAGTACTTC.

CDR3 sequence (DNA): TGTGCCAGCAGTTCCCCGACGGTCTCTGGAAACACCATATATTTT. It specifies CASSSPTVSGNTIYF. The rearrangement joins TRBV7-3 to TRBJ1-3; D remains unclear. Trimming shortened V by 6 bases and J by 0 bases, and 12 bases separated the two germline ends. CDR3 size: 15 residues. Germline lookup yields CDR1 SGHTA and CDR2 FQGTGA.

J is TRBJ2-7 and V is TRBV19, with 9 bases that match TRBD2. Germline V CDR1 and CDR2: LNHDA, SQIVND (reference sequence). The CDR3 is made up of 14 amino acids. V gave up 5 bases and J gave up 4 bases; unmatched junction bases: 6. CDR3 nucleotide sequence: TGTGCCAGTAGTCTTGCGGGAGGGCCATACGAGCAGTACTTC. As protein: CASSLAGGPYEQYF.

The V gene is TRBV27, the J gene TRBJ2-2; no definite D call. V shed 10 bases and J shed 3 bases, with 0 bases lying between them. CDR1 and CDR2 from the germline V gene are MNHEY and SMNVEV (reference sequence). The CDR3 has 9 residues. The CDR3 nucleotides are TGTGCCAACACCGGGGAGCTGTTTTTT. This translates into CANTGELFF.

The genes are TRBV19 and TRBJ1-4; no firm D call. Trimming took off 6 bases at V and 3 bases at J, with 14 bases between the two ends. The CDR3 has 15 residues. CDR1 LNHDA and CDR2 SQIVND come from the germline V gene (reference sequence). CDR3 sequence: CASSLNRASNEKLFF. CDR3 coding DNA: TGTGCCAGTAGCCTCAACCGGGCCTCTAATGAAAAACTGTTTTTT.

The V gene is TRBV6-1, the J gene TRBJ2-1, with TRBD2 identical over 9 bases. Germline V CDR1 and CDR2: MNHNS, SASEGT. This CDR3 spans 16 amino acids. With 4 bases clipped from V and 4 bases from J, the junction kept 8 bases outside the gene matches. The CDR3 is CASSGLAETIYNEQFF. CDR3 nucleotide sequence: TGTGCCAGCAGTGGACTAGCGGAAACGATATACAATGAGCAGTTCTTC.

This chain connects TRBV11-2 to TRBJ2-2, with 8 nucleotides matching TRBD2. The V segment lost 5 bases and the J segment 1 base; nucleotides outside the gene matches: 3. The CDR3 covers 15 residues. CDR1 and CDR2 from the germline V gene are SGHAT and FQNNGV. The CDR3 region has the DNA TGTGCCAGCAGCCGACGGGGGGGGAACACCGGGGAGCTGTTTTTT. It specifies CASSRRGGNTGELFF.

Only a few counts were recorded for this clone. The chain has TRBV19 and TRBJ1-6; 7 nucleotides match TRBD1. With 6 bases clipped from V and 10 bases from J, the junction kept 9 bases outside the gene matches. CDR3 length: 14 amino acids. Germline assignment: CDR1 LNHDA and CDR2 SQIVND (reference sequence). The CDR3 coding sequence is TGTGCCAGTAGCACGACAGGGTATGGATCACCCCTCCACTTT. Its translation: CASSTTGYGSPLHF.

The V and J genes are TRBV7-3 and TRBJ2-5, with D perhaps matching TRBD2 (5 bases). This CDR3 spans 13 amino acids. Germline V gives CDR1 SGHTA, CDR2 FQGTGA. Trimming took 5 bases from V and 5 from J, leaving 12 bases between them. The CDR3 region is CASSPSSFETQYF. DNA for the CDR3: TGTGCCAGCAGCCCTAGCAGTTTCGAGACCCAGTACTTC.

This chain uses TRBV7-2 with TRBJ2-7, with D hard to call. The V gene's germline CDR1 is SGHTA and CDR2 FQGNSA. The CDR3 covers 15 residues. V gave up 5 bases and J gave up 2 bases, with 16 bases separating them. The CDR3 loop reads CASSPVLGSTYEQYF. The CDR3 nucleotides read TGTGCCAGCAGCCCCGTTCTGGGCTCCACCTACGAGCAGTACTTC.

The V and J genes are TRBV10-3 and TRBJ2-1; perhaps TRBD1 as D (6 bases). CDR1 and CDR2 from the germline V gene are ENHRY and SYGVKD. V lost 4 bases and J 4 bases, leaving 8 bases between the germline ends. CDR3 length: 13 amino acids. The CDR3 reads CAISGRGYNEQFF. CDR3 bases: TGTGCCATCAGTGGTAGGGGGTACAATGAGCAGTTCTTC.

The chain links TRBV11-2 to TRBJ1-5, with D perhaps TRBD1 (5 bases). The CDR3 sequence is 17 residues long. Germline CDR1 reads SGHAT; CDR2 reads FQNNGV. V lost 0 bases and J lost 3, with 15 bases in between. The CDR3 region has the DNA TGTGCCAGCAGCTTAGATGGGAGGGCAGGGTACAATCAGCCCCAGCATTTT. Translation: CASSLDGRAGYNQPQHF.